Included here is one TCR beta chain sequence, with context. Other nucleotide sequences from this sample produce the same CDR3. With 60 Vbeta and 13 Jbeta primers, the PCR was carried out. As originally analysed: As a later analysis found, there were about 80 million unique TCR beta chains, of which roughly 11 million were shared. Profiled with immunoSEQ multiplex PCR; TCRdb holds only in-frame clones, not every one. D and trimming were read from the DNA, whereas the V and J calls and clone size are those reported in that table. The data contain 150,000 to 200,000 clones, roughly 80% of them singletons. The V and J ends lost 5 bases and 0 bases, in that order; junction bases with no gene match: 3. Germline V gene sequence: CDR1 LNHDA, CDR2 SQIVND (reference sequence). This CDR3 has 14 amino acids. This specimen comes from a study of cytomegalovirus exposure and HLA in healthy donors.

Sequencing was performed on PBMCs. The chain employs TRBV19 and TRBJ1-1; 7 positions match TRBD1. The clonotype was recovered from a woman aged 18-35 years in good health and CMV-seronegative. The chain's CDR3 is CASSVQGMNTEAFF. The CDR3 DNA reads TGTGCCAGTAGTGTACAGGGGATGAACACTGAAGCTTTCTTT.